Shown below are 32 T cell receptor beta chains from a single sample sequenced in a study of blood T cell repertoires in COVID-19. Only in-frame clones appear in the TCRdb table, and some are missing; sequencing was by immunoSEQ multiplex PCR. The table shows around 250,000 clones, with 85% to 90% occurring only once. The sequenced sample consisted of PBMCs or T cells enriched from blood (not recorded which). These receptors were obtained from a man aged 18 to 30 who had recovered from COVID-19.

This chain uses TRBV12-3 or TRBV12-4 with TRBJ2-7; tentatively, D is TRBD1 (6 bases). Trimming removed 4 bases from V and 3 bases from J, with 10 bases in between. The CDR3 spans 13 residues. CDR3 DNA sequence: TGTGCCAGCAGTTCAGGGACACTCTACGAGCAGTACTTC. Residues: CASSSGTLYEQYF.

CDR3 amino acids: CASSQDGGASNQPQHF. CDR3 nucleotides: TGTGCCAGCAGCCAAGACGGGGGAGCGAGCAATCAGCCCCAGCATTTT. The J gene is TRBJ1-5, the V gene TRBV3-1 (or the pseudogene TRBV3-2), with TRBD1 as a possible D gene (5 bases). The V gene lost 0 bases and the J gene lost 1 base, with 10 bases spanning the gap. In germline, CDR1 is LGHDT, CDR2 YNNKEL (reference sequence). This CDR3 spans 16 amino acids.

V is TRBV5-5 and J is TRBJ1-4, with D possibly matching TRBD1 (6 bases). The CDR3 consists of 13 residues. Trimming removed 5 bases at V and 7 bases at J, with 12 bases between. From germline, CDR1 is SGHKS and CDR2 YYEKEE (reference sequence). The CDR3 coding sequence is TGTGCCAGCAGGGCAGGGGCGAGTGAAAAACTGTTTTTT. Protein product: CASRAGASEKLFF.

With regard to this clone: Other DNA sequences of this sample code for an identical CDR3. The chain combines TRBV19 with TRBJ1-1; a possible D gene is TRBD1 (5 bases). This CDR3 is built from 14 residues. Trimming left V 7 bases short and J 1 base short, with 13 bases between. Germline values: CDR1 LNHDA, CDR2 SQIVND (reference sequence). CDR3 protein: CASIDLGGNTEAFF. In DNA, the CDR3 is TGTGCCAGTATCGATCTCGGGGGGAACACTGAAGCTTTCTTT. Full variable domain (remainder filled in from reference TRBV19 and TRBJ1-1): DGGITQSPKYLFRKEGQNVTLSCEQNLNHDAMYWYRQDPGQGLRLIYYSQIVNDFQKGDIAEGYSVSREKKESFPLTVTSAQKNPTAFYLCASIDLGGNTEAFFGQGTRLTVV.

This rearrangement joins TRBV3-1 (or the pseudogene TRBV3-2) to TRBJ2-2, with TRBD1 matching 11 bases. Trimming cost V 4 bases and J 1 base; bases outside gene matches: 5. Germline V gene lookup returns CDR1 LGHDT and CDR2 YNNKEL (reference sequence). The CDR3 consists of 17 residues. The CDR3 bases are TGTGCCAGCAGCCTAGTGGGGACAGGGGGGAACACCGGGGAGCTGTTTTTT. This gives the protein CASSLVGTGGNTGELFF.

The chain carries TRBV27 and TRBJ2-1, with 16 nucleotides matching TRBD2. Germline V lookup: CDR1 MNHEY, CDR2 SMNVEV (reference sequence). After removal of 6 bases from V and 15 bases from J, the junction contained 8 bases not matched to a gene. The CDR3 runs 14 residues. The CDR3 reads CASSRGLAGGPTFF. CDR3 DNA sequence: TGTGCCAGCAGCAGGGGACTAGCGGGAGGGCCTACGTTCTTC.

The rearrangement joins TRBV19 to TRBJ1-5; D is undetermined. The CDR3 contains 16 residues. V was trimmed by 1 base and J by 2 bases, leaving 12 bases between them. The germline V gene encodes CDR1 LNHDA and CDR2 SQIVND (reference sequence). The CDR3 DNA reads TGTGCCAGTAGTATAGTCGGATACGAGGGCAATCAGCCCCAGCATTTT. Protein product: CASSIVGYEGNQPQHF.

As for this clone: The junction departs from germline at one end; a sequencing error may be responsible. The chain employs TRBV27 and TRBJ2-2; 10 bases map to TRBD1. The CDR3 spans 16 residues. CDR1 MNHEY and CDR2 SMNVEV come from the germline V gene (reference sequence). CDR3 coding DNA: TGTACCAGCAGTTTACCGACAGGGGGCACGACCGGGGAGCTGTTTTTT. Its translation is CTSSLPTGGTTGELFF.

The gene calls are TRBV11-2 and TRBJ1-2; TRBD1 matches 8 bases. Unmatched junction bases numbered 10, after V lost 0 bases and J lost 4 bases. The CDR3 is 17 residues long. Germline loops: CDR1 SGHAT, CDR2 FQNNGV. CDR3 residues: CASSLDTDREAFYGYTF. The DNA of the CDR3 is TGTGCCAGCAGCTTAGATACGGACAGGGAGGCATTCTATGGCTACACCTTC.

The gene calls are TRBV19 and TRBJ2-3; TRBD2 matches 12 bases. Germline V CDR1 and CDR2: LNHDA, SQIVND (reference sequence). V gave up 3 bases and J gave up 2 bases; unmatched junction bases: 3. The length of the CDR3 is 16 residues. CDR3 in amino acids: CASSIRTSGITDTQYF. CDR3 DNA: TGTGCCAGTAGTATCAGGACTAGCGGGATCACAGATACGCAGTATTTT.

This chain's CDR3 is CASSLGGGAFTDTQYF. The CDR3 bases are TGTGCCAGCAGCTTGGGAGGGGGCGCCTTCACAGATACGCAGTATTTT. This chain uses TRBV5-4 with TRBJ2-3; 7 nucleotides agree with TRBD1. This CDR3 spans 16 amino acids. V trimming: 0 bases; J trimming: 2 bases; junction bases outside the gene matches: 6. From germline, CDR1 is SGHNT and CDR2 YYREEE (reference sequence).

The J gene is TRBJ2-3, the V gene TRBV5-1, with D possibly TRBD1 on 5 matching bases. The CDR3 is 16 residues long. The V and J ends lost 2 bases and 3 bases respectively, with 16 bases between them. The germline V gene has CDR1 SGHRS and CDR2 YFSETQ. The CDR3 is CASSLASGIGTDTQYF. The CDR3 DNA follows: TGCGCCAGCAGCTTAGCGTCAGGGATAGGTACAGATACGCAGTATTTT. Variable domain in full (rest from reference TRBV5-1 and TRBJ2-3): KAGVTQTPRYLIKTRGQQVTLSCSPISGHRSVSWYQQTPGQGLQFLFEYFSETQRNKGNFPGRFSGRQFSNSRSEMNVSTLELGDSALYLCASSLASGIGTDTQYFGPGTRLTVL.

The chain uses TRBV6-1 and TRBJ1-5; 7 bases are shared with TRBD1. The CDR3 covers 18 residues. Germline values: CDR1 MNHNS, CDR2 SASEGT. V gave up 3 bases and J gave up 5 bases; unmatched junction bases: 16. DNA for the CDR3: TGTGCCAGCAGTGATTCCCGGGATCAGGGGGGACTGGATCAGCCCCAGCATTTT. Its protein is CASSDSRDQGGLDQPQHF.

The chain recombines TRBV25-1 with TRBJ1-2, with a tentative D call TRBD1 (6 bases). The CDR3 length is 15 residues. Germline loops: CDR1 MGHDK, CDR2 SYGVNS. Between the trimmed V and J ends, which lost 0 bases and 5 bases, there was a span of 13 bases. This chain's CDR3 is CASSEYNQGGYGYTF. The CDR3 DNA reads TGTGCCAGCAGTGAATATAATCAAGGGGGATATGGCTACACCTTC.

This chain links TRBV5-6 with TRBJ2-5; no definite D call. Germline loops: CDR1 SGHDT, CDR2 YYEEEE. CDR3 length equals 12 residues. Between the trimmed V and J ends, which lost 1 base and 9 bases, there was a span of 10 bases. The CDR3 nucleotides read TGTGCCAGCAGCTTGCTTCCCCAGGCCCAGTACTTC. Translation gives CASSLLPQAQYF.

Only one count was recorded for this clone. The chain links TRBV12-3 or TRBV12-4 to TRBJ2-1; no clear D. Trimming removed 3 bases at V and 5 bases at J, with 8 bases between. The CDR3 extends over 13 amino acids. The CDR3 coding sequence is TGTGCCAGCAGTTTTGGCCACGACAATGAGCAGTTCTTC. Protein sequence: CASSFGHDNEQFF.

The chain carries TRBV5-1 and TRBJ2-5, with TRBD2 as a possible D gene (6 bases). CDR3 length equals 15 residues. V gave up 4 bases and J gave up 4 bases, with 17 bases separating them. The germline V gene has CDR1 SGHRS and CDR2 YFSETQ. Written as DNA, the CDR3 is TGCGCCAGCAGCCAGGGACTGTCCGTGGGAGAGACCCAGTACTTC. Its translation: CASSQGLSVGETQYF.

J is TRBJ1-2 and V is TRBV5-1; 9 positions agree with TRBD1. The CDR3 is made up of 14 amino acids. The ends lost 5 bases at V and 6 bases at J; junction bases unmatched: 8. Germline-derived CDR1 and CDR2 are SGHRS and YFSETQ. The CDR3 bases are TGCGCCAGCAGTACCGGGACAGGGAGTGATGGCTACACCTTC. It codes for CASSTGTGSDGYTF.

The V gene is TRBV5-1, the J gene TRBJ1-4, with 12 nucleotides matching TRBD1. With 0 bases clipped from V and 3 bases from J, the junction kept 3 bases outside the gene matches. CDR3 length: 17 amino acids. From germline, CDR1 is SGHRS and CDR2 YFSETQ. In DNA, the CDR3 is TGCGCCAGCAGCTTGGGGGACAGGGGGCAAGCTAATGAAAAACTGTTTTTT. Translating it yields CASSLGDRGQANEKLFF.

J is TRBJ2-7 and V is TRBV4-1; TRBD2 might be the D (6 bases). V lost 4 bases and J lost 0, with 16 bases in between. Per germline, CDR1 MGHRA and CDR2 YSYEKL. There are 16 residues in the CDR3. CDR3 in amino acids: CASSLRAGTSSYEQYF. The CDR3 DNA sequence: TGCGCCAGCAGCCTCAGAGCGGGCACTAGCTCCTACGAGCAGTACTTC.

This clone is deemed medium-sized. The gene calls are TRBV3-1 (or the pseudogene TRBV3-2) and TRBJ2-3; D might be TRBD2 (5 bases). Trimming took off 0 bases at V and 2 bases at J, with 15 bases between the two ends. The germline gives CDR1 LGHDT, CDR2 YNNKEL (reference sequence). The CDR3 is 17 amino acids. CDR3 DNA sequence: TGTGCCAGCAGCCAAGATGCTGGGCGGGCGTTCACAGATACGCAGTATTTT. It codes for CASSQDAGRAFTDTQYF.

This chain links TRBV27 with TRBJ2-7; D perhaps matches TRBD1 (5 bases). V was cut by 11 bases and J by 3 bases, with 20 bases left in between. Germline CDR1 is MNHEY and CDR2 is SMNVEV (reference sequence). The length of the CDR3 is 14 residues. The CDR3 region has the DNA TGTGCCTCTAAGGGGCTCACGGAAGGCTACGAGCAGTACTTC. The encoded protein is CASKGLTEGYEQYF.

The chain couples TRBV7-9 to TRBJ1-5; 7 nucleotides match TRBD1. Germline V gene data show CDR1 as SEHNR and CDR2 as FQNEAQ (reference sequence). V dropped 1 base and J dropped 8; count of bases not matched to a gene: 8. The CDR3 has 15 residues. This CDR3 reads CASSLGPFRGEPQHF. Written as DNA, the CDR3 is TGTGCCAGCAGCTTAGGTCCCTTCAGGGGGGAGCCCCAGCATTTT.

This clone has a single count. The chain recombines TRBV12-3 or TRBV12-4 with TRBJ2-5, with a weak D call TRBD2 (5 bases). Between the trimmed V and J ends, which lost 4 bases and 5 bases, there was a span of 11 bases. CDR3 size: 13 residues. CDR3 residues: CASSSRGRETQYF. Here the CDR3 DNA reads TGTGCCAGCAGTTCCCGGGGTCGGGAGACCCAGTACTTC.

The chain is built from TRBV7-8 and TRBJ2-1; possible D gene TRBD1, 6 bases. This CDR3 has 14 residues. In germline, CDR1 is SGHVS, CDR2 FQNEAQ. V was shortened by 5 bases and J by 4 bases, with 12 bases between the two germline ends. The CDR3 is CASSPWDIYNEQFF. In DNA form, the CDR3 reads TGTGCCAGCAGCCCGTGGGACATTTACAATGAGCAGTTCTTC. The full variable domain, rest sourced from reference TRBV7-8 and TRBJ2-1, is GAGVSQSPRYKVAKRGQDVALRCDPISGHVSLFWYQQALGQGPEFLTYFQNEAQLDKSGLPSDRFFAERPEGSVSTLKIQRTQQEDSAVYLCASSPWDIYNEQFFGPGTRLTVL.

The chain uses TRBV30 and TRBJ1-5; a weak D match, TRBD1 (6 bases). From germline, CDR1 is GTSNPN and CDR2 SVGIG (reference sequence). The CDR3 extends over 14 amino acids. V was clipped by 2 bases and J by 4 bases, with 12 bases between them. CDR3 sequence: CAWSSRGGNQPQHF. CDR3 nucleotides: TGTGCCTGGAGTTCGAGAGGGGGAAATCAGCCCCAGCATTTT.

The rearrangement links TRBV6-2 or TRBV6-3 to TRBJ2-1; 7 nucleotides agree with TRBD2. The CDR3 loop spans 15 amino acids. The germline gives CDR1 MNHEY, CDR2 SVGEGT. J gave up 7 bases and V 0 bases, and 6 bases lay outside the gene matches. The chain's CDR3 is CASSYSIGGENEQFF. CDR3 in DNA: TGTGCCAGCAGTTACTCGATTGGGGGGGAGAATGAGCAGTTCTTC.

The chain is built from TRBV27 and TRBJ2-1; TRBD1 aligns across 8 bases. The CDR3 has 14 amino acids. V gave up 2 bases and J gave up 7 bases; unmatched junction bases: 4. Looked up from germline, CDR1 is MNHEY and CDR2 is SMNVEV (reference sequence). The DNA of the CDR3 is TGTGCCAGCAGTTTAGCGCAGGGGGCTAATGAGCAGTTCTTC. Protein product: CASSLAQGANEQFF.

J is TRBJ2-1 and V is TRBV29-1, with TRBD2 as a possible D gene (5 bases). Germline assignment: CDR1 SQVTM and CDR2 ANQGSEA. The CDR3 has 11 amino acids. Trimming cost V 7 bases and J 5 bases, with 9 bases left between them. The CDR3 sequence: CSALLDNEQFF. DNA of the CDR3: TGCAGCGCCTTACTAGACAATGAGCAGTTCTTC.

The V gene is TRBV30, the J gene TRBJ1-6, with D maybe TRBD1 (5 bases). Between the trimmed V and J ends, which lost 2 bases and 3 bases, there was a span of 8 bases. The CDR3 consists of 14 residues. Germline assignment: CDR1 GTSNPN and CDR2 SVGIG (reference sequence). The CDR3 bases are TGTGCCTGGAGTTCAGGGCACTATAATTCACCCCTCCACTTT. Its protein product is CAWSSGHYNSPLHF.

The chain carries TRBV28 and TRBJ1-1; D is unclear. V dropped 6 bases and J dropped 1 base, with 6 bases sitting between them. CDR1 is MDHEN and CDR2 is SYDVKM in the germline V gene. This CDR3 spans 12 amino acids. The CDR3 here is CASRPRNTEAFF. DNA for the CDR3: TGTGCCAGCAGGCCGAGGAACACTGAAGCTTTCTTT.

This clone was counted between two and nine times. V usage is TRBV10-2 and J usage is TRBJ2-1; D is possibly TRBD1 (5 bases). CDR3 length: 13 residues. CDR1 is WSHSY and CDR2 is SAAADI in the germline V gene. The V end lost 3 bases, the J end lost 12 bases, and 15 bases lay between the germline ends. Here the CDR3 reads CASSELGPQGQFF. CDR3 bases: TGCGCCAGCAGTGAATTGGGGCCCCAGGGGCAGTTCTTC.